These 30 T cell receptor beta chains were sequenced from one sample in a study of T cells in Graves' hyperthyroidism and ophthalmopathy. Amplification of TCR beta CDR3 regions used RNA as the template. The study used the HTBI primer set for a first-round RT-PCR of the TCR CDR3. One entry per CDR3 protein, called by TCRdb with MiXCR from the multiplex PCR reads. The profile shows roughly 800,000 distinct CDR3 sequences, roughly 40% of them singletons. What was sequenced was blood. The source of these receptors is a man between 18 and 29 years old with Graves' hyperthyroidism.

V gene TRBV7-9 combines with J gene TRBJ2-2; D unclear. Trimming took off 8 bases at V and 10 bases at J, with 11 bases between the two ends. Germline CDR1 reads SEHNR; CDR2 reads FQNEAQ (reference sequence). This CDR3 has 11 amino acids. The DNA of the CDR3 is TGTGCCAGCGGATCGCAGGTGGAGCTGTTTTTT. As protein: CASGSQVELFF.

This clonotype has a handful of counts. The chain employs TRBV12-3 or TRBV12-4 and TRBJ1-2; D is perhaps TRBD1 (5 bases). CDR3 length equals 13 residues. Trimming cost V 2 bases and J 2 bases, with 6 bases left between them. This CDR3 reads CASSLWGNYGYTF. The CDR3 nucleotides are TGTGCCAGCAGTTTATGGGGGAACTATGGCTACACCTTC.

In its sample, this clonotype was seen a few times. This sequence joins TRBV5-6 and TRBJ2-2, with 10 bases that match TRBD1. Trimming removed 4 bases from V and 7 bases from J; junction bases left unmatched: 7. CDR3 length equals 15 residues. The germline V gene has CDR1 SGHDT and CDR2 YYEEEE. In nucleotides, the CDR3 is TGTGCCAGCAGCACCGGGACAGGGGATGTCGGGGAGCTGTTTTTT. Its protein is CASSTGTGDVGELFF. Supplemented by reference TRBV5-6 and TRBJ2-2, the full variable domain reads DAGVTQSPTHLIKTRGQQVTLRCSPKSGHDTVSWYQQALGQGPQFIFQYYEEEERQRGNFPDRFSGHQFPNYSSELNVNALLLGDSALYLCASSTGTGDVGELFFGEGSRLTVL.

To note about this clonotype: A junction boundary mismatches the germline segment, possibly from a read error. The chain combines TRBV9 with TRBJ2-5; D not certain. This CDR3 comprises 14 residues. Germline lookup yields CDR1 SGDLS and CDR2 YYNGEE. The DNA of the CDR3 is TGTGCCAGCAGTTTTGGTAGCCCACAAGAGGCCCAGTACTTC. Protein: CASSFGSPQEAQYF. Full variable domain (remainder filled in from reference TRBV9 and TRBJ2-5): DSGVTQTPKHLITATGQRVTLRCSPRSGDLSVYWYQQSLDQGLQFLIQYYNGEERAKGNILERFSAQQFPDLHSELNLSSLELGDSALYFCASSFGSPQEAQYFGPGTRLLVL.

The chain carries TRBV9 and TRBJ2-7; the D gene is possibly TRBD2 (6 bases). The CDR3 spans 16 residues. V was pared by 4 bases and J by 6 bases, with 23 bases between. Germline CDR1 and CDR2: SGDLS and YYNGEE. The CDR3 DNA reads TGTGCCAGCAGCCAAGATCGCGGGCGACTAGGATCCGAGCAGTACTTC. Its protein is CASSQDRGRLGSEQYF.

This clonotype was recorded a few times. The chain joins TRBV10-3 to TRBJ2-7; the D gene is possibly TRBD2 (6 bases). Trimming pared 10 bases from V and 1 base from J, leaving 14 bases between. The CDR3 has 13 residues. Germline loops: CDR1 ENHRY, CDR2 SYGVKD. The CDR3 spells CATGTVSSYEQYF. For the CDR3, the DNA is TGTGCCACCGGGACTGTTTCGTCCTACGAGCAGTACTTC.

The gene calls are TRBV7-8 and TRBJ1-1, with a weak D call TRBD1 (6 bases). This CDR3 has 16 residues. Between the trimmed V and J ends, which lost 4 bases and 0 bases, there was a span of 15 bases. Germline CDR1 reads SGHVS; CDR2 reads FQNEAQ. The CDR3 bases are TGTGCCAGCAGCTCAACCCTGGACAGCATGAACACTGAAGCTTTCTTT. It translates to CASSSTLDSMNTEAFF.

Regarding this clonotype: A read error may explain this, as a much larger clone is one base away. Given the absence of the conserved phenylalanine or tryptophan at the CDR3 end, a read error is likely. This chain joins TRBV2 and TRBJ1-1, with a possible D match to TRBD1 (6 bases). The germline V gene encodes CDR1 SNHLY and CDR2 FYNNEI. The CDR3 is 15 residues long. V lost 6 bases, J lost 0 bases, and 14 bases lay in between. CDR3 DNA: TGTGCCAGCAGCATTCCGGGACACCTGAACACTGAAGCTTTCCTT. Translated: CASSIPGHLNTEAFL.

The V call is TRBV19, the J call TRBJ1-5; 11 bases are shared with TRBD1. CDR1 and CDR2 from the germline V gene are LNHDA and SQIVND (reference sequence). The J segment lost 5 bases and the V segment lost 4 bases, leaving 10 bases of the junction unmatched. This CDR3 has 17 residues. DNA for the CDR3: TGTGCCAGTAGTAACTATTTTTGGGACAGGGGGGATCAGCCCCAGCATTTT. It yields the protein CASSNYFWDRGDQPQHF. The complete variable domain, with remaining parts taken from reference TRBV19 and TRBJ1-5, reads DGGITQSPKYLFRKEGQNVTLSCEQNLNHDAMYWYRQDPGQGLRLIYYSQIVNDFQKGDIAEGYSVSREKKESFPLTVTSAQKNPTAFYLCASSNYFWDRGDQPQHFGDGTRLSIL.

In this sample, this clonotype turned up a few times. The V gene is TRBV7-9, the J gene TRBJ1-1, with D perhaps matching TRBD1 (6 bases). The CDR3 has 15 amino acids. Germline V gene lookup returns CDR1 SEHNR and CDR2 FQNEAQ (reference sequence). The V end was cut by 7 bases, the J end by 0 bases, with 15 bases between. CDR3 sequence (DNA): TGTGCCAGCACCATTTATACAGGGATGAACACTGAAGCTTTCTTT. It translates to CASTIYTGMNTEAFF.

Ten or more counts support this clonotype. The gene calls are TRBV7-8 and TRBJ2-5; no definite D call. CDR1 is SGHVS, CDR2 FQNEAQ, per germline. Trimming took 6 bases from V and 6 from J, leaving 2 bases between them. The CDR3 spans 9 residues. The CDR3 protein is CASSQTQYF. Here the CDR3 DNA reads TGTGCCAGCAGTCAGACCCAGTACTTC.

This clonotype was recorded many times. V and J are TRBV7-3 and TRBJ2-2; D call uncertain. CDR1 is SGHTA and CDR2 is FQGTGA in the germline V gene. The CDR3 consists of 12 residues. The V gene lost 5 bases and the J gene lost 7 bases, with 8 bases spanning the gap. Here the CDR3 reads CASSRDGGELFF. DNA of the CDR3: TGTGCCAGCAGCCGCGACGGCGGGGAGCTGTTTTTT.

The CDR3, as DNA: TGTGCCTGGAGTCCACCGGGACGGAGGAGCACTGAAGCTTTCTTT. Translation gives CAWSPPGRRSTEAFF. The chain uses TRBV25-1 and TRBJ1-1; D might be TRBD1 (5 bases). The CDR3 has 15 residues. V lost 11 bases, J lost 4 bases, and 23 bases lay in between. The germline V gene encodes CDR1 MGHDK and CDR2 SYGVNS.

V gene TRBV20-1 combines with J gene TRBJ1-5; D not resolved. The germline V and J ends were trimmed by 5 bases and 3 bases, with 23 bases remaining between them. Germline CDR1 reads DFQATT; CDR2 reads SNEGSKA (reference sequence). The CDR3 spans 17 residues. CDR3 bases: TGCAGTGCTGACCCGAGGAGCGTGGGCGAGATCAATCAGCCCCAGCATTTT. It encodes CSADPRSVGEINQPQHF.

This clonotype was recorded many times. V is TRBV7-6 and J is TRBJ2-7; TRBD2 might be the D (5 bases). In germline, CDR1 is SGHVS, CDR2 FNYEAQ. With 2 bases removed from V and 4 bases from J, the gap between germline ends came to 9 bases. CDR3 length equals 13 residues. The CDR3 coding sequence is TGTGCCAGCAGCTTATCCGGGGATTACGAGCAGTACTTC. This codes for CASSLSGDYEQYF. The full variable domain, its missing parts supplied by reference TRBV7-6 and TRBJ2-7, is GAGVSQSPRYKVTKRGQDVALRCDPISGHVSLYWYRQALGQGPEFLTYFNYEAQQDKSGLPNDRFSAERPEGSISTLTIQRTEQRDSAMYRCASSLSGDYEQYFGPGTRLTVT.

The chain joins TRBV6-1 to TRBJ2-7; 9 bases fit TRBD1. In germline, CDR1 is MNHNS, CDR2 SASEGT. Germline trimming cut 5 bases from V and 3 bases from J; bases unmatched to any gene: 8. The CDR3 extends over 15 amino acids. The CDR3 DNA follows: TGTGCCAGCAGTACCTGGACAGGGGACAGCTACGAGCAGTACTTC. Encoded protein: CASSTWTGDSYEQYF.

The chain couples TRBV20-1 to TRBJ2-2, with TRBD1 as a possible D gene (5 bases). The CDR3 spans 17 residues. In germline, CDR1 is DFQATT, CDR2 SNEGSKA (reference sequence). Trimming removed 3 bases from V and 0 bases from J, with 17 bases in between. The DNA for the CDR3 is TGCAGTGCTAGCCCCTGGACATCCTTTGCGAACACCGGGGAGCTGTTTTTT. Its protein is CSASPWTSFANTGELFF.

This clonotype was detected many times. The chain recombines TRBV19 with TRBJ1-1, with D maybe TRBD1 (5 bases). The CDR3 sequence is 11 residues long. V was trimmed by 3 bases and J by 11 bases, leaving 10 bases between them. Germline V gene lookup returns CDR1 LNHDA and CDR2 SQIVND (reference sequence). CDR3 protein: CASSMGGLAFF. The DNA for the CDR3 is TGTGCCAGTAGTATGGGGGGACTGGCTTTCTTT.

The V and J genes are TRBV9 and TRBJ2-2, with TRBD2 matching over 8 bases. V lost 4 bases, J lost 1 base, and 9 bases stayed unmatched. The CDR3 is 17 residues long. Germline CDR1 SGDLS, CDR2 YYNGEE. The CDR3 nucleotides are TGTGCCAGCAGCCGAAGCACTAGCGGTGGGAACACCGGGGAGCTGTTTTTT. It specifies CASSRSTSGGNTGELFF.

Many counts were recorded for this clonotype. This chain uses TRBV29-1 with TRBJ2-5, with D hard to call. V was clipped by 4 bases and J by 3 bases, with 3 bases between them. Germline loops: CDR1 SQVTM, CDR2 ANQGSEA. This CDR3 spans 10 amino acids. The CDR3 DNA sequence: TGCAGCGTTGGGAAAGAGACCCAGTACTTC. The encoded protein is CSVGKETQYF.

As for this clonotype: Being one base from a much bigger clone, this may be a read error. Given the absence of the conserved phenylalanine or tryptophan at the CDR3 end, a read error is likely. This sequence joins TRBV19 and TRBJ1-1; D not certain. This CDR3 is built from 14 residues. V was shortened by 1 base and J by 1 base, with 7 bases between the two germline ends. Germline values: CDR1 LNHDA, CDR2 SQIVND (reference sequence). The CDR3 nucleotides are TGTGCCAGTAGTATAGTCACCGGGAACACTGAAGCTTTCTCT. Its protein product is CASSIVTGNTEAFS.

This clonotype was recorded many times. The genes are TRBV12-3 or TRBV12-4 and TRBJ2-7; D is perhaps TRBD2 (6 bases). Trimming took 6 bases from V and 4 from J, leaving 10 bases between them. CDR3 length: 12 amino acids. CDR3 nucleotide sequence: TGTGCCAGCAGCACCGGGGGTTACGAGCAGTACTTC. This sequence encodes CASSTGGYEQYF.

The chain combines TRBV19 with TRBJ1-1; D gene unclear. Germline V gene lookup returns CDR1 LNHDA and CDR2 SQIVND (reference sequence). Trimming removed 3 bases at V and 4 bases at J, with 12 bases between. This CDR3 has 14 residues. CDR3 coding DNA: TGTGCCAGTAGTATCTCGGAGCTGGCCACTGAAGCTTTCTTT. Its protein is CASSISELATEAFF.

The rearrangement links TRBV15 to TRBJ2-7, with 7 bases that match TRBD1. This CDR3 is built from 14 residues. The V gene end was trimmed by 5 bases and the J gene end by 2 bases; junction bases not matched to a gene: 6. Germline values: CDR1 LNHNV, CDR2 YYDKDF (reference sequence). The CDR3 nucleotides read TGTGCCACCAGCTACGACAGGGCAGCCTACGAGCAGTACTTC. Translated, it gives CATSYDRAAYEQYF.

This clonotype was detected once. This chain connects TRBV9 to TRBJ2-7; 8 nucleotides match TRBD2. This CDR3 region has 15 residues. The germline gives CDR1 SGDLS, CDR2 YYNGEE. Trimming cost V 3 bases and J 3 bases; bases outside gene matches: 8. The CDR3 sequence: CASSGASGSLYEQYF. The CDR3 region has the DNA TGTGCCAGCAGCGGGGCTAGCGGGTCTCTCTACGAGCAGTACTTC.

This clonotype has just a few counts. The V call is TRBV20-1, the J call TRBJ2-7, with 8 bases aligning to TRBD2. Germline values: CDR1 DFQATT, CDR2 SNEGSKA (reference sequence). With V trimmed by 0 bases and J by 0 bases, 4 bases remained unmatched. This CDR3 region has 15 residues. This CDR3 reads CSAREERGLSYEQYF. The CDR3 DNA follows: TGCAGTGCTAGAGAAGAGCGGGGGCTCTCCTACGAGCAGTACTTC.

This clonotype was counted at least ten times. V and J are TRBV14 and TRBJ1-2, with D maybe TRBD1 (5 bases). V gave up 0 bases and J gave up 4 bases, with 12 bases separating them. Germline CDR1 SGHDN, CDR2 FVKESK. This CDR3 is built from 15 residues. The CDR3 protein is CASSQDRGSPYGYTF. For the CDR3, the DNA is TGTGCCAGCAGCCAAGATAGGGGTTCTCCCTATGGCTACACCTTC.

There are many counts of this clonotype. CDR3 sequence: CASSPDLGANVLTF. The CDR3 DNA reads TGTGCCAGCAGTCCTGACCTTGGGGCCAACGTCCTGACTTTC. The chain combines TRBV7-3 with TRBJ2-6; unclear D gene. In germline, CDR1 is SGHTA, CDR2 FQGTGA. This CDR3 is built from 14 residues. V lost 6 bases and J lost 3, with 9 bases in between.

At least ten counts were recorded for this clonotype. This rearrangement joins TRBV19 to TRBJ1-1; perhaps TRBD1 as D (5 bases). Germline V gene sequence: CDR1 LNHDA, CDR2 SQIVND (reference sequence). The V end was cut by 3 bases, the J end by 5 bases, with 13 bases between. This CDR3 has 14 amino acids. CDR3 in DNA: TGTGCCAGTAGTATTAGCGGGGCGGAGACTGAAGCTTTCTTT. This codes for CASSISGAETEAFF.

V gene TRBV2 combines with J gene TRBJ1-2, with 9 bases fitting TRBD1. The CDR3 totals 15 residues. The trim removed 2 bases at V and 3 bases at J, leaving 4 bases unmatched. The germline V gene has CDR1 SNHLY and CDR2 FYNNEI. CDR3 protein: CASSENWTGDYGYTF. Written as DNA, the CDR3 is TGTGCCAGCAGTGAAAATTGGACAGGGGACTATGGCTACACCTTC.